The 31 T cell receptor beta chains below all came from one sample that was sequenced in a study of blood T cell repertoires in COVID-19. Data came from immunoSEQ multiplex PCR; TCRdb stores just in-frame clones and leaves some out. The table has 240,000 or so clones, around four fifths seen once. The sample consisted of peripheral blood. These receptors came from a woman aged 80 or older with acute or convalescent COVID-19.

The chain carries TRBV11-2 and TRBJ2-7, with 8 bases matching TRBD1. CDR3 length equals 12 residues. With V trimmed by 5 bases and J by 6 bases, 3 bases remained unmatched. Germline CDR1 is SGHAT and CDR2 is FQNNGV. The CDR3 nucleotides read TGTGCCAGCAGCCCAGGGGGCGTCGAGCAGTACTTC. Its protein product is CASSPGGVEQYF.

J is TRBJ1-5 and V is TRBV6-1; unclear D gene. Trimming removed 1 base from V and 4 bases from J, with 8 bases in between. Germline CDR1 reads MNHNS; CDR2 reads SASEGT. The CDR3 loop spans 14 amino acids. For the CDR3, the DNA is TGTGCCAGCAGTGAAGTATCGAGGAATCAGCCCCAGCATTTT. Its protein is CASSEVSRNQPQHF.

This clone was counted only a few times. Other DNA sequences in this sample translate to the same CDR3. The chain recombines TRBV7-9 with TRBJ1-1; possible D gene TRBD1, 5 bases. CDR1 SEHNR and CDR2 FQNEAQ come from the germline V gene (reference sequence). V was trimmed by 5 bases and J by 1 base, leaving 8 bases between them. The CDR3 has 13 residues. CDR3 protein: CASSLQGNTEAFF. The CDR3 DNA follows: TGTGCCAGCAGCCTTCAGGGGAACACTGAAGCTTTCTTT.

The V call is TRBV6-2 or TRBV6-3, the J call TRBJ2-5, with D possibly being TRBD1 (5 bases). The CDR3 has 14 amino acids. Trimming took off 5 bases at V and 4 bases at J, with 14 bases between the two ends. CDR1 and CDR2 from the germline V gene are MNHEY and SVGEGT. The DNA for the CDR3 is TGTGCCAGCAGTGGTCAGGGTAGGCGAGAGACCCAGTACTTC. Translation gives CASSGQGRRETQYF.

The count of this clone is one. This chain links TRBV16 with TRBJ2-7; TRBD1 might be the D (6 bases). CDR1 KGHSY and CDR2 FQNENV come from the germline V gene. CDR3 length equals 14 residues. Trimming stripped 4 bases from V and 6 bases from J, with 16 bases between. The CDR3 reads CASSPGQGYSEQYF. The CDR3, as DNA: TGTGCCAGCAGCCCCGGGCAGGGGTACTCCGAGCAGTACTTC.

This clone appeared a single time. The rearrangement links TRBV7-2 to TRBJ2-1; 14 bases are a match to TRBD2. CDR3 length: 16 residues. CDR1 and CDR2 (germline): SGHTA, FQGNSA. The J segment lost 9 bases and the V segment lost 1 base, leaving 5 bases of the junction unmatched. This CDR3 is CASSLGLAGGLGEQFF. The CDR3 coding sequence is TGTGCCAGCAGCTTAGGACTAGCGGGAGGGTTGGGTGAGCAGTTCTTC.

This clone was seen once. The rearrangement uses TRBV12-5 and TRBJ2-3, with TRBD2 identical over 13 bases. CDR1 and CDR2 (germline): LGHNT, FRNRAP. The CDR3 spans 13 residues. The DNA of the CDR3 is TGTGCCACGGGACTAGCGGGGAGAGATACGCAGTATTTT. Protein sequence: CATGLAGRDTQYF.

The rearrangement uses TRBV3-1 (or the pseudogene TRBV3-2) and TRBJ1-1; D is ambiguous. The germline V gene has CDR1 LGHDT and CDR2 YNNKEL (reference sequence). This CDR3 has 15 amino acids. V was shortened by 1 base and J by 4 bases, with 13 bases between the two germline ends. The CDR3 region has the DNA TGTGCCAGCAGCCAAGTGAGGGAGGACGGCACTGAAGCTTTCTTT. Encoded protein: CASSQVREDGTEAFF.

The CDR3 spells CASSQTDRYNEQFF. The CDR3 nucleotides are TGTGCCAGCAGCCAAACAGACCGATACAATGAGCAGTTCTTC. The rearrangement uses TRBV3-1 (or the pseudogene TRBV3-2) and TRBJ2-1; D remains ambiguous. The V end was cut by 2 bases, the J end by 4 bases, with 9 bases between. Germline V gene lookup returns CDR1 LGHDT and CDR2 YNNKEL (reference sequence). The CDR3 loop spans 14 amino acids.

The chain employs TRBV4-1 and TRBJ1-4, with a tentative D call TRBD1 (5 bases). The CDR3 consists of 16 residues. V was clipped by 0 bases and J by 8 bases, with 16 bases between them. The germline gives CDR1 MGHRA, CDR2 YSYEKL. The CDR3 sequence is CASSQDRGAQGEKLFF. The CDR3 DNA sequence: TGCGCCAGCAGCCAAGATCGCGGGGCGCAAGGAGAAAAACTGTTTTTT.

V and J are TRBV6-6 and TRBJ2-7, with TRBD1 as a possible D gene (6 bases). Germline V gene data show CDR1 as MNHNY and CDR2 as SVGAGI (reference sequence). The CDR3 consists of 15 residues. Deletions cut 6 bases from V and 0 bases from J, with 15 bases between. The CDR3 region is CASRHPQGYSYEQYF. The CDR3 DNA sequence: TGTGCCAGCAGGCATCCACAGGGTTACTCCTACGAGCAGTACTTC.

This clone was found once. The rearrangement joins TRBV27 to TRBJ2-5; tentative D call: TRBD2 (5 bases). The length of the CDR3 is 14 residues. Trimming took 6 bases from V and 4 from J, leaving 15 bases between them. Germline CDR1 is MNHEY and CDR2 is SMNVEV (reference sequence). The CDR3 here is CASSYRVGGETQYF. The CDR3 DNA sequence: TGTGCCAGCAGCTATAGGGTTGGAGGAGAGACCCAGTACTTC.

This clone has more than one count but fewer than ten. The gene calls are TRBV9 and TRBJ2-7; 8 nucleotides align to TRBD1. Germline assignment: CDR1 SGDLS and CDR2 YYNGEE. With V trimmed by 2 bases and J by 7 bases, 8 bases remained unmatched. The CDR3 runs 14 residues. Here the CDR3 reads CASSVDRGDREQYF. For the CDR3, the DNA is TGTGCCAGCAGCGTCGACAGGGGCGATAGGGAGCAGTACTTC.

The chain recombines TRBV7-3 with TRBJ2-5; 7 bases line up with TRBD1. Looked up from germline, CDR1 is SGHTA and CDR2 is FQGTGA. The CDR3 extends over 14 amino acids. J gave up 1 base and V 4 bases, and 3 bases lay outside the gene matches. The CDR3 sequence is CASSSNRGQETQYF. The DNA for the CDR3 is TGTGCCAGCAGCTCAAACAGGGGCCAAGAGACCCAGTACTTC.

The rearrangement uses TRBV30 and TRBJ2-6; D not certain. Germline V CDR1 and CDR2: GTSNPN, SVGIG (reference sequence). CDR3 length: 14 amino acids. V was pared by 4 bases and J by 3 bases, with 10 bases between. CDR3 region: CAWKETGGANVLTF. CDR3 bases: TGTGCCTGGAAAGAAACTGGTGGGGCCAACGTCCTGACTTTC.

The V gene is TRBV29-1, the J gene TRBJ1-2; 9 nucleotides agree with TRBD1. CDR3 length equals 13 residues. Germline CDR1 is SQVTM and CDR2 is ANQGSEA. Losses at the gene ends were 6 bases for V and 2 bases for J; bases not matched to a gene: 4. CDR3 amino acids: CSVKQGANYGYTF. Here the CDR3 DNA reads TGCAGCGTGAAACAGGGGGCGAACTATGGCTACACCTTC.

The rearrangement uses TRBV3-1 (or the pseudogene TRBV3-2) and TRBJ1-6; 7 positions agree with TRBD1. This CDR3 is 14 amino acids long. Germline V gene sequence: CDR1 LGHDT, CDR2 YNNKEL (reference sequence). The ends lost 3 bases at V and 7 bases at J; junction bases unmatched: 3. Here the CDR3 reads CASSHRDRNSPLHF. The CDR3 DNA sequence: TGTGCCAGCAGCCACCGGGACAGAAATTCACCCCTCCACTTT.

This rearrangement joins TRBV29-1 to TRBJ2-1, with TRBD1 identical over 7 bases. There are 12 residues in the CDR3. The V segment lost 6 bases and the J segment 10 bases; nucleotides outside the gene matches: 9. The germline V gene encodes CDR1 SQVTM and CDR2 ANQGSEA. Here the CDR3 DNA reads TGCAGCGTCGCTTCGGGACAGCACGAGCAGTTCTTC. Residues: CSVASGQHEQFF.

V is TRBV2 and J is TRBJ1-3, with D perhaps matching TRBD1 (5 bases). Trimming shortened V by 8 bases and J by 3 bases, and 11 bases separated the two germline ends. The CDR3 is 13 amino acids. The germline V gene encodes CDR1 SNHLY and CDR2 FYNNEI. The CDR3 is CASGGDGGNTIYF. The CDR3, as DNA: TGTGCCAGCGGGGGGGATGGTGGAAACACCATATATTTT.

This clone was seen once. CDR3 bases: TGTGCCAGCAGTTCCCCTAGCGGGAGGGGGTCATTCGAGCAGTACTTC. Protein sequence: CASSSPSGRGSFEQYF. The V call is TRBV28, the J call TRBJ2-7, with 12 positions matching TRBD2. The length of the CDR3 is 16 residues. Trimming took 4 bases from V and 6 from J; bases not matched to a gene: 10. Germline CDR1 is MDHEN and CDR2 is SYDVKM.

J is TRBJ2-5 and V is TRBV12-5, with D tentatively TRBD1 (5 bases). V dropped 5 bases and J dropped 3 bases, with 10 bases sitting between them. This CDR3 spans 13 amino acids. Germline CDR1 reads LGHNT; CDR2 reads FRNRAP. CDR3 bases: TGTGCTAGTGGTCAAGGGGTCGAAGAGACCCAGTACTTC. It is translated as CASGQGVEETQYF.

The rearrangement uses TRBV18 and TRBJ1-2; possibly TRBD1 for D (6 bases). V was cut by 3 bases and J by 7 bases, with 9 bases left in between. This CDR3 region has 12 residues. Germline-derived CDR1 and CDR2 are KGHSH and LQKENI. The CDR3 DNA sequence: TGTGCCAGCTCACCGGACAGTCCTGGCTACACCTTC. The encoded protein is CASSPDSPGYTF.

The chain is built from TRBV5-1 and TRBJ2-7; 7 positions match TRBD1. CDR3 size: 16 residues. Germline lookup yields CDR1 SGHRS and CDR2 YFSETQ. V trimming: 6 bases; J trimming: 3 bases; junction bases outside the gene matches: 15. The CDR3 DNA is TGCGCCAGCAAAAGATTCTACGGGACAGATGACTACGAGCAGTACTTC. It encodes CASKRFYGTDDYEQYF.

This sequence joins TRBV7-3 and TRBJ2-2; 9 bases match TRBD2. Germline values: CDR1 SGHTA, CDR2 FQGTGA. V shed 6 bases, J shed 2 bases, and the junction held 7 bases outside the gene matches. CDR3 size: 16 residues. The CDR3 sequence is CASSRTSGHNTGELFF. CDR3 bases: TGTGCCAGCAGTCGAACTAGCGGGCACAACACCGGGGAGCTGTTTTTT.

The V call is TRBV2, the J call TRBJ1-2; the match to TRBD1 covers 8 bases. Looked up from germline, CDR1 is SNHLY and CDR2 is FYNNEI. CDR3 length: 15 residues. Trimming removed 5 bases from V and 0 bases from J; junction bases left unmatched: 5. The CDR3 loop reads CASSLDRVPNYGYTF. CDR3 coding DNA: TGTGCCAGCAGTCTGGACAGGGTTCCTAACTATGGCTACACCTTC.

The chain links TRBV6-5 to TRBJ1-3; 10 bases are a match to TRBD1. Germline lookup yields CDR1 MNHEY and CDR2 SVGAGI. This CDR3 has 15 residues. V trimming: 4 bases; J trimming: 3 bases; junction bases outside the gene matches: 3. CDR3 protein: CASSSGQGDGNTIYF. CDR3 nucleotide sequence: TGTGCCAGCAGTTCAGGACAGGGGGATGGAAACACCATATATTTT.

The chain recombines TRBV7-9 with TRBJ1-2; D is undetermined. The germline V gene has CDR1 SEHNR and CDR2 FQNEAQ (reference sequence). Trimming pared 1 base from V and 6 bases from J, leaving 12 bases between. The CDR3 totals 14 residues. CDR3 DNA: TGTGCCAGCAGCTTAGATACGCAGGTTCATGGCTACACCTTC. Residues: CASSLDTQVHGYTF.

Ten or more counts support this clone. Other DNA sequences of this sample code for an identical CDR3. J is TRBJ2-1 and V is TRBV7-8, with 11 bases matching TRBD2. CDR3 size: 16 residues. V gave up 3 bases and J gave up 4 bases; unmatched junction bases: 5. Germline CDR1 and CDR2: SGHVS and FQNEAQ. The CDR3 coding sequence is TGTGCCAGCAGCTTTAATAGCGGGAGGGATTACAATGAGCAGTTCTTC. Its protein is CASSFNSGRDYNEQFF.

This clone appeared once. The chain couples TRBV19 to TRBJ1-2; 9 bases line up with TRBD1. CDR3 length: 13 amino acids. Looked up from germline, CDR1 is LNHDA and CDR2 is SQIVND (reference sequence). The junction had 5 bases not matched to a gene; V was cut back by 5 bases and J by 7 bases. The DNA for the CDR3 is TGTGCCAGTAGTTACGGGACAGGGCTTGGCTACACCTTC. This encodes CASSYGTGLGYTF.

The rearrangement uses TRBV9 and TRBJ2-3, with 12 bases aligning to TRBD2. The trim removed 0 bases at V and 5 bases at J, leaving 4 bases unmatched. Germline CDR1 reads SGDLS; CDR2 reads YYNGEE. This CDR3 is built from 16 residues. CDR3 bases: TGTGCCAGCAGCGTAGCTAGCGGGGGGGCGGGAGATACGCAGTATTTT. Its translation: CASSVASGGAGDTQYF.

The V gene is TRBV7-3, the J gene TRBJ2-6; TRBD1 is a possible D gene (5 bases). Germline V lookup: CDR1 SGHTA, CDR2 FQGTGA. V lost 5 bases and J lost 0, with 14 bases in between. The CDR3 is made up of 17 amino acids. CDR3 DNA: TGTGCCAGCAGCCCGCGACAGCCCGGCTCTGGGGCCAACGTCCTGACTTTC. It translates to CASSPRQPGSGANVLTF.